This passage covers 17 T cell receptor beta chains from one sample sequenced in a study of T cell responses to AZD1222 COVID-19 vaccine. The assay was immunoSEQ multiplex PCR, and TCRdb's table has in-frame clones only and misses some. The table shows under 130,000 clones, with more than 75% occurring only once. The sequenced sample was peripheral blood, obtained on day 0 of AZD1222 vaccination. These receptors all stem from an adult in good health.

The chain uses TRBV3-1 (or the pseudogene TRBV3-2) and TRBJ1-5, with a weak D call TRBD1 (5 bases). Trimming took 1 base from V and 4 from J, leaving 14 bases between them. Per the germline V gene, CDR1 is LGHDT and CDR2 is YNNKEL (reference sequence). The CDR3 loop spans 16 amino acids. The CDR3 DNA sequence: TGTGCCAGCAGCCAAGGGGTTTGGGGGGTTAATCAGCCCCAGCATTTT. It encodes CASSQGVWGVNQPQHF.

This chain links TRBV5-4 with TRBJ1-2; tentatively, D is TRBD1 (6 bases). The germline V and J ends were trimmed by 7 bases and 2 bases, with 15 bases remaining between them. Germline V gene data show CDR1 as SGHNT and CDR2 as YYREEE (reference sequence). This CDR3 contains 14 residues. This chain's CDR3 is CASLSAGTNYGYTF. Written as DNA, the CDR3 is TGTGCCAGCCTAAGCGCCGGGACAAACTATGGCTACACCTTC.

Written as DNA, the CDR3 is TGCGCCAGCAGTCAGGGGTGGAAGACCCAGTACTTC. Translation: CASSQGWKTQYF. The rearrangement uses TRBV10-1 and TRBJ2-5; possible D gene TRBD1, 6 bases. CDR1 is WNHNN and CDR2 is SYGVQD in the germline V gene (reference sequence). The CDR3 contains 12 residues. V was cut by 5 bases and J by 6 bases, with 10 bases left in between.

The chain is built from TRBV6-5 and TRBJ2-2; no definite D call. Germline V gene lookup returns CDR1 MNHEY and CDR2 SVGAGI. Trimming pared 8 bases from V and 5 bases from J, leaving 6 bases between. The CDR3 length is 11 residues. The DNA of the CDR3 is TGTGCCAGCCGGAGAACCGGGGAGCTGTTTTTT. The encoded protein is CASRRTGELFF.

The chain carries TRBV19 and TRBJ1-1; 10 positions agree with TRBD1. This CDR3 is built from 15 residues. After removal of 3 bases from V and 1 base from J, the junction contained 2 bases not matched to a gene. Germline V gene sequence: CDR1 LNHDA, CDR2 SQIVND (reference sequence). CDR3 DNA sequence: TGTGCCAGTAGTATTCGACAGGGGGCGAACACTGAAGCTTTCTTT. Protein sequence: CASSIRQGANTEAFF.

The gene calls are TRBV12-5 and TRBJ2-2, with unresolved D. Germline V gene sequence: CDR1 LGHNT, CDR2 FRNRAP. There are 12 residues in the CDR3. The V gene lost 1 base and the J gene lost 7 bases, with 4 bases spanning the gap. The CDR3, as DNA: TGTGCTAGTGGTTTGGAAGGCGGGGAGCTGTTTTTT. It is translated as CASGLEGGELFF.

In this sample, this clone turned up a few times. This rearrangement joins TRBV7-3 to TRBJ2-3; 10 bases are shared with TRBD1. The ends lost 5 bases at V and 4 bases at J; junction bases unmatched: 6. This CDR3 is built from 15 residues. Per the germline V gene, CDR1 is SGHTA and CDR2 is FQGTGA. DNA for the CDR3: TGTGCCAGCAGCGTGACAGGGGGCTGGCCAGATACGCAGTATTTT. Translated: CASSVTGGWPDTQYF. Full variable domain (rest looked up from reference TRBV7-3 and TRBJ2-3): GAGVSQTPSNKVTEKGKYVELRCDPISGHTALYWYRQSLGQGPEFLIYFQGTGAADDSGLPNDRFFAVRPEGSVSTLKIQRTERGDSAVYLCASSVTGGWPDTQYFGPGTRLTVL.

The chain is built from TRBV7-2 and TRBJ1-5, with 8 nucleotides matching TRBD1. The CDR3 has 17 amino acids. Germline assignment: CDR1 SGHTA and CDR2 FQGNSA. The trim removed 2 bases at V and 0 bases at J, leaving 6 bases unmatched. CDR3 sequence: CASSLRTGQYSNQPQHF. DNA of the CDR3: TGTGCCAGCAGCTTACGGACAGGGCAATATAGCAATCAGCCCCAGCATTTT.

This clone was recorded once. The chain carries TRBV5-1 and TRBJ1-2; 10 nucleotides match TRBD1. CDR3 size: 14 residues. V lost 7 bases and J lost 8; bases outside the gene matches: 11. Per the germline V gene, CDR1 is SGHRS and CDR2 is YFSETQ. As DNA, the CDR3 is TGCGCCAGCCAAGATGCCGGGACAGGGGTCGGCTACACCTTC. Its protein is CASQDAGTGVGYTF.

The chain carries TRBV7-2 and TRBJ2-1; tentatively, D is TRBD1 (6 bases). This CDR3 region has 12 residues. Germline-derived CDR1 and CDR2 are SGHTA and FQGNSA. Between the trimmed V and J ends, which lost 2 bases and 9 bases, there was a span of 8 bases. CDR3 nucleotides: TGTGCCAGCAGCTTAAGGGGGAGTGAGCAGTTCTTC. Translation gives CASSLRGSEQFF.

The V gene is TRBV13, the J gene TRBJ1-4, with D unclear. Trimming cost V 5 bases and J 5 bases, with 12 bases left between them. The CDR3 runs to 14 residues. Per the germline V gene, CDR1 is PRHDT and CDR2 is FYEKMQ (reference sequence). This CDR3 is CASSARRLNEKLFF. The DNA for the CDR3 is TGTGCCAGCAGCGCGAGGCGCCTCAATGAAAAACTGTTTTTT.

The rearrangement uses TRBV12-3 or TRBV12-4 and TRBJ1-2; no clear D gene. This CDR3 has 12 amino acids. Between the trimmed V and J ends, which lost 8 bases and 4 bases, there was a span of 11 bases. The CDR3 protein is CASGLWTYGYTF. The DNA for the CDR3 is TGTGCCAGCGGGCTATGGACCTATGGCTACACCTTC.

J is TRBJ2-5 and V is TRBV2; D is perhaps TRBD1 (6 bases). The CDR3 spans 14 residues. Trimming removed 2 bases from V and 5 bases from J, with 12 bases in between. The germline gives CDR1 SNHLY, CDR2 FYNNEI. The CDR3 nucleotides read TGTGCCAGCAGTGAAATCTCGAGGGGGGAGACCCAGTACTTC. It yields the protein CASSEISRGETQYF.

J is TRBJ2-3 and V is TRBV5-6; 7 bases line up with TRBD1. Trimming at V came to 4 bases and at J to 0 bases, leaving 8 bases not matched to a gene. Germline V gene lookup returns CDR1 SGHDT and CDR2 YYEEEE. The CDR3 has 16 amino acids. Here the CDR3 reads CASSIYRGPSTDTQYF. Here the CDR3 DNA reads TGTGCCAGCAGCATCTACAGGGGACCCAGCACAGATACGCAGTATTTT.

V and J are TRBV11-2 and TRBJ2-3; TRBD1 matches at 7 bases. V shed 7 bases, J shed 6 bases, and the junction held 7 bases outside the gene matches. Germline values: CDR1 SGHAT, CDR2 FQNNGV. CDR3 size: 13 residues. The CDR3 is CASTRQGWDTQYF. In nucleotides, the CDR3 is TGTGCCAGCACCAGACAGGGATGGGATACGCAGTATTTT.

This chain connects TRBV29-1 to TRBJ1-1; D is undetermined. The V gene lost 7 bases and the J gene lost 10 bases, with 13 bases spanning the gap. The germline gives CDR1 SQVTM, CDR2 ANQGSEA. The CDR3 loop spans 10 amino acids. CDR3 nucleotides: TGCAGCGCCGCCCGGGTAGGAGCTTTCTTT. Protein product: CSAARVGAFF.

This rearrangement joins TRBV6-2 or TRBV6-3 to TRBJ1-1; tentative D call: TRBD1 (6 bases). V lost 6 bases and J lost 0, with 14 bases in between. This CDR3 has 15 amino acids. The germline V gene encodes CDR1 MNHEY and CDR2 SVGEGT. The CDR3: CASSPLTGLNTEAFF. For the CDR3, the DNA is TGTGCCAGCAGCCCCCTGACAGGATTGAACACTGAAGCTTTCTTT.